This T cell receptor beta chain was profiled in a study of blood T cell repertoires in COVID-19. Across the study: Samples of COVID-19 (acute and convalescent) were obtained from the United States, Italy and Spain. T cells, B-cell-depleted T cells, or PBMCs provided the cDNA or gDNA that served as material.

V gave up 4 bases and J gave up 4 bases; unmatched junction bases: 5. The CDR3 extends over 15 amino acids. Germline V gene sequence: CDR1 ENHRY, CDR2 SYGVKD. The authors' processing: Reference gene primer amplification yielded estimated nucleated cell counts. Only in-frame clones appear in the TCRdb table, and some are missing; sequencing was by immunoSEQ multiplex PCR. The V and J calls and clone size come from that table; D and trimming were worked out from the DNA. The sample contains about 21,000 clones, about 83% of which appear only once. V gene TRBV10-3 combines with J gene TRBJ2-2, with 8 bases lining up with TRBD1. Sequencing used peripheral blood. This receptor was taken from a human donor in a cohort sampled during active COVID-19. The CDR3 sequence is CAISADRGSTGELFF. CDR3 bases: TGTGCCATCAGTGCTGACAGGGGTTCCACCGGGGAGCTGTTTTTT.